The entry below describes one T cell receptor (beta chain). What it binds is unknown. The sample belongs to a study of siplizumab effects on memory and regulatory T cells. Whole-study findings and limits: Apparently key alloresponse contributors, naive T cells also seemed more diverse than memory cells. Unstimulated subsets accounted for the mapping of only a minor share of the clones that were alloreactive. Proliferating siplizumab-cultured Tregs lacked confirmed suppressive function.

The assay was immunoSEQ multiplex PCR, and TCRdb's table has in-frame clones only and misses some. The sample comprises over 80,000 clones, around 94% of which are singletons, and 1% to 1.5% rests with the top ten. The specimen was non-Treg CD4+ T cells sorted from blood. The clonotype originates from a human donor in good health.

The CDR3 sequence is CASSFRQGRGQPQHF. Written as DNA, the CDR3 is TGTGCCAGCAGCTTCCGCCAGGGGAGGGGCCAGCCCCAGCATTTT. This chain links TRBV7-2 with TRBJ1-5; possibly TRBD1 for D (6 bases). Trimming shortened V by 3 bases and J by 7 bases, and 16 bases separated the two germline ends. Germline-derived CDR1 and CDR2 are SGHTA and FQGNSA. CDR3 length: 15 amino acids.